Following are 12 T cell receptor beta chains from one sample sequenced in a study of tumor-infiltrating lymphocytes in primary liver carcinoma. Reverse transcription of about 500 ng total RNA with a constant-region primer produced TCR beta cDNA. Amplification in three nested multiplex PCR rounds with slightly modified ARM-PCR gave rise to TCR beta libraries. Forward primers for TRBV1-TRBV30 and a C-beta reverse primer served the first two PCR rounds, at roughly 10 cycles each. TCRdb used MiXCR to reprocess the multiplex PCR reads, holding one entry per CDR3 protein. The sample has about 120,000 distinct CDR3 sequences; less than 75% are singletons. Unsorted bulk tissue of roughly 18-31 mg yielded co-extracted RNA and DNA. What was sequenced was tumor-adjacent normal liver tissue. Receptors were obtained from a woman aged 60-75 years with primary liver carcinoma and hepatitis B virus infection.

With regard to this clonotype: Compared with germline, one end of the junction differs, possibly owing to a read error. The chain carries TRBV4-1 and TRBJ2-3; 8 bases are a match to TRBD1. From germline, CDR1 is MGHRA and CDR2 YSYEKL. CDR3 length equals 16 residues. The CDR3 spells CASCQTGRGPTDTQYF. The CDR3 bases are TGTGCCAGCTGCCAAACGGGCAGGGGGCCTACAGATACGCAGTATTTT.

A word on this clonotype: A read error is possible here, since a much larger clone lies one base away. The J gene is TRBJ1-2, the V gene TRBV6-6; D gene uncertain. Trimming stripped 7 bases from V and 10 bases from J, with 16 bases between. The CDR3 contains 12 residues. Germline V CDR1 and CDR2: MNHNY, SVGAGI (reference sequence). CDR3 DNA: TGTGCCAGCACCCCGGCGGGCGAGGACTACACCTTC. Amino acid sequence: CASTPAGEDYTF.

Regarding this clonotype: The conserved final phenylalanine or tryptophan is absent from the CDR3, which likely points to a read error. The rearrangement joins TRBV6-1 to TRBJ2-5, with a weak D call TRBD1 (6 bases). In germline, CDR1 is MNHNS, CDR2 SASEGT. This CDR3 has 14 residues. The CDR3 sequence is CAISVRGIGETQYL. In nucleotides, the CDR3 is TGTGCCATCAGTGTAAGGGGGATCGGGGAGACCCAGTACCTC.

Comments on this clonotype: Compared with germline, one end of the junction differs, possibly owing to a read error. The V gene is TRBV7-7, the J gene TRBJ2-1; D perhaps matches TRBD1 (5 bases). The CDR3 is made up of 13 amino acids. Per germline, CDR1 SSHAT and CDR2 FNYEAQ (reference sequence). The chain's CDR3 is CASSLGDYNEQFF. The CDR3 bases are TGTGCTAGCAGCTTAGGGGACTACAATGAGCAGTTCTTC.

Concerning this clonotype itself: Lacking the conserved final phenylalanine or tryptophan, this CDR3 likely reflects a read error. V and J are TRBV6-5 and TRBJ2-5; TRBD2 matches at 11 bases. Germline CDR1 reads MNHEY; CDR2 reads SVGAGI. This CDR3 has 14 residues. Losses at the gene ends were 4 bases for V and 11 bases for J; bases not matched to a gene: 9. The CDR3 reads CASSSSGRNYEQYL. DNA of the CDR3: TGTGCCAGCAGTTCTAGCGGGAGGAACTATGAGCAGTACCTC.

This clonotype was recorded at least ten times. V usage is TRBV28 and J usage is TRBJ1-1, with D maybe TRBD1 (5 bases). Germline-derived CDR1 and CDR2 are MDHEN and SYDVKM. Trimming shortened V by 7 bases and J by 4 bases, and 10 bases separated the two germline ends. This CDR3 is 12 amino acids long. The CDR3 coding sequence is TGTGCCAGCACTGAGAGGGGCACTGAAGCTTTCTTT. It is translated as CASTERGTEAFF.

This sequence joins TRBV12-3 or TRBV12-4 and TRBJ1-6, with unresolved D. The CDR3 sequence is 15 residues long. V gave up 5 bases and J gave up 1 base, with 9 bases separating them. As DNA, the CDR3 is TGTGCCAGCAGTCCCGCAGGTTCCTATAATTCACCCCTCCACTTT. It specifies CASSPAGSYNSPLHF.

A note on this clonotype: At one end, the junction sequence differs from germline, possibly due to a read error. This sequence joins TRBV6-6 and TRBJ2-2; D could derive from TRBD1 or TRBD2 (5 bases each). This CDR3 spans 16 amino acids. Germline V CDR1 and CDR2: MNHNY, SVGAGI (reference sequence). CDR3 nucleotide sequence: TGTGCCAGCAGCTACTCTAAGACAGAGCCGACCGGGGAACTGTTTTTT. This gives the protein CASSYSKTEPTGELFF.

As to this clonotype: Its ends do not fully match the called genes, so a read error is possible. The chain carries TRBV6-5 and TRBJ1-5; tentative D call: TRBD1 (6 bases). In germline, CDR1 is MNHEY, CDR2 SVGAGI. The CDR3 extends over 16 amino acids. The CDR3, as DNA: TGTGCCAGCAGACCCCGGCAGGGGCTAACCAAACAGCCCCAGCTTTTT. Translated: CASRPRQGLTKQPQLF.

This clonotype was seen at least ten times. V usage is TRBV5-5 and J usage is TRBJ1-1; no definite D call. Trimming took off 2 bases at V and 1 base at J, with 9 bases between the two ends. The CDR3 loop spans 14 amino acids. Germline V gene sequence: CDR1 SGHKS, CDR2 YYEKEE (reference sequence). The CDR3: CASSFPTRNTEAFF. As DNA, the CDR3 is TGTGCCAGCAGCTTTCCGACAAGGAACACTGAAGCTTTCTTT.

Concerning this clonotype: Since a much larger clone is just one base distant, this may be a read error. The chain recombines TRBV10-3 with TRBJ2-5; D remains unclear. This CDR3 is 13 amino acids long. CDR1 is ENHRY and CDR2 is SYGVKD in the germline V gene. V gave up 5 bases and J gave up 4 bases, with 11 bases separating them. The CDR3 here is CAISKDAGETQYF. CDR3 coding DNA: TGTGCCATCAGTAAAGACGCCGGAGAGACCCAGTACTTC.

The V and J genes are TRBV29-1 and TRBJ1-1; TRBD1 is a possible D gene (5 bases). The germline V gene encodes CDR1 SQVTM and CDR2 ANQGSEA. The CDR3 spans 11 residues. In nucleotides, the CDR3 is TGCAACACCCGGGGCACTAGAGAAGCTTTCTTT. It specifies CNTRGTREAFF.